This T cell receptor beta chain was identified in a study of shared clonotypes between healthy human individuals. Germline assignment: CDR1 MNHNY and CDR2 SVGAGI (reference sequence). The CDR3 is 15 residues long. V was pared by 6 bases and J by 0 bases, with 11 bases between. The repertoire was sequenced with immunoSEQ multiplex PCR; TCRdb's copy has only in-frame clones and lacks some. The sample consists of over 2 million clones, approximately 90% of them appearing once. The sample was naive CD4+ T cells from PBMCs. Subset described: CD45RA+ positively selected. The V call is TRBV6-6, the J call TRBJ1-4; TRBD1 might be the D (5 bases). The source is a man in his late teens or twenties in good health. Some clones in this sample may be carry-over from other donors' samples. The CDR3 DNA reads as TGTGCCAGCAGGTGGGACTCCACAACTAATGAAAAACTGTTTTTT. Protein: CASRWDSTTNEKLFF.